This TCR beta chain came from a study of blood T cell repertoires in COVID-19. Study summary: Spain, Italy and the United States supplied samples that represented acute and convalescent COVID-19. T cells, B-cell-depleted T cells, or PBMCs supplied cDNA or gDNA.

In germline, CDR1 is MDHEN, CDR2 SYDVKM. V shed 6 bases, J shed 6 bases, and the junction held 14 bases outside the gene matches. The CDR3 consists of 15 residues. This clone was picked up a small number of times. In the original analysis: Reference gene primer amplification yielded estimated nucleated cell counts. Clones were read by immunoSEQ multiplex PCR, and TCRdb kept only the in-frame ones, dropping some. For V, J and clone size, that table is used; D and trimming come from the DNA. This sample carries tens of thousands of clones, nearly 80% of them seen once, and the ten largest clones take roughly half.

Source material: peripheral blood. The chain joins TRBV28 to TRBJ2-7; 7 nucleotides agree with TRBD1. The receptor comes from a woman in her sixties or seventies with acute or convalescent COVID-19. The CDR3 loop is CASRLQGQTLGEQYF. Here the CDR3 DNA reads TGTGCCAGCAGACTCCAGGGACAGACCCTAGGCGAGCAGTACTTC. The full variable domain, in which reference TRBV28 and TRBJ2-7 provide the parts outside the CDR3, is DVKVTQSSRYLVKRTGEKVFLECVQDMDHENMFWYRQDPGLGLRLIYFSYDVKMKEKGDIPEGYSVSREKKERFSLILESASTNQTSMYLCASRLQGQTLGEQYFGPGTRLTVT.